This TCR beta chain was identified in a study of blood T cell repertoires in COVID-19. Produced via immunoSEQ multiplex PCR; TCRdb's table is partial and in-frame only. This sample yields approximately 150,000 clones, of which roughly 89% are seen a single time; 0.95% belongs to the top ten. The CDR3 covers 15 residues. The germline V gene encodes CDR1 SGHRS and CDR2 YFSETQ. The germline V and J ends were trimmed by 0 bases and 7 bases, with 14 bases remaining between them. This clone was recorded once. The chain links TRBV5-1 to TRBJ2-1; D possibly corresponds to TRBD2 (7 bases). Input material: peripheral blood. The TCR comes from a woman between 45 and 60 years old with acute or convalescent COVID-19. Here the CDR3 DNA reads TGCGCCAGCAGCTTGGAAGCGGGACACAGTAATGAGCAGTTCTTC. Its translation is CASSLEAGHSNEQFF.